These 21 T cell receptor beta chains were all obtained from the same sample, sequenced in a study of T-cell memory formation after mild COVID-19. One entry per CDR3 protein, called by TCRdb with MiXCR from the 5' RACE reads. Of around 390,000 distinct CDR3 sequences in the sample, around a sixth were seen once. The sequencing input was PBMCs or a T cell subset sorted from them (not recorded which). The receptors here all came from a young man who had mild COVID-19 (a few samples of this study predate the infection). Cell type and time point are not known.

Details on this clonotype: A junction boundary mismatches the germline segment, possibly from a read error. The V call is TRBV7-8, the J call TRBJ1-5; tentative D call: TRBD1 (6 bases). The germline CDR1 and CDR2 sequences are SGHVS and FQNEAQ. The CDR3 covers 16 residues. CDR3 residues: CASSSLGGTLSGAQNF. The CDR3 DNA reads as TGTGCCAGCAGCTCCCTAGGGGGAACACTTTCCGGGGCCCAGAATTTT.

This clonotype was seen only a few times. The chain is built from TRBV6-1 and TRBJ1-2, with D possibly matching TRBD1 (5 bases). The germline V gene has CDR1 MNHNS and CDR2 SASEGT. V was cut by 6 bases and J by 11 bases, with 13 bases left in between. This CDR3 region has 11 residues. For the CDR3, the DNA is TGTGCCAGCAGGGTGGACACCGTTTACACCTTC. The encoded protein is CASRVDTVYTF.

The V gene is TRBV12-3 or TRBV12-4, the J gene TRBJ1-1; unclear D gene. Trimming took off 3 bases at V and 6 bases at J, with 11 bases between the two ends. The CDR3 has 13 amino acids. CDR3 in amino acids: CASSFAGSAEAFF. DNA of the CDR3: TGTGCCAGCAGTTTTGCCGGCAGCGCTGAAGCTTTCTTT.

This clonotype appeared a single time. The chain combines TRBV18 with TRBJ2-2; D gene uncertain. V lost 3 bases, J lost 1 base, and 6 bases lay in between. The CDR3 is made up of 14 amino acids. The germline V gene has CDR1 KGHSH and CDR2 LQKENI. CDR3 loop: CASSPEMNTGELFF. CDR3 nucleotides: TGTGCCAGCTCACCCGAGATGAACACCGGGGAGCTGTTTTTT.

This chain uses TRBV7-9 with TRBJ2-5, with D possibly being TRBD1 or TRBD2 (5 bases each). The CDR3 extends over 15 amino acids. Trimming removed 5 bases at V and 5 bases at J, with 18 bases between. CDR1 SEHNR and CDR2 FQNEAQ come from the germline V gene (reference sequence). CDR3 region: CASSVRDGGWETQYF. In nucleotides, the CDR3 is TGTGCCAGCAGCGTCCGGGACGGCGGCTGGGAGACCCAGTACTTC.

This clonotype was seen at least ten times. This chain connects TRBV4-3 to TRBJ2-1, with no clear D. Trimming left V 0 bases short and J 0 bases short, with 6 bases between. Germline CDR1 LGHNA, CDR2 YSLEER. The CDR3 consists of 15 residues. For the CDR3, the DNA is TGCGCCAGCAGCCAAGATCAGAGCTCCTACAATGAGCAGTTCTTC. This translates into CASSQDQSSYNEQFF.

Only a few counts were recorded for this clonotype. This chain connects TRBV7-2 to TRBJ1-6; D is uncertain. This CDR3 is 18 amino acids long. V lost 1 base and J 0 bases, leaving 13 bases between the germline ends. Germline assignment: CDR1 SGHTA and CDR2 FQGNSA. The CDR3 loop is CASSLGESKGSYNSPLHF. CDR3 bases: TGTGCCAGCAGCTTAGGAGAGAGTAAAGGCTCCTATAATTCACCCCTCCACTTT. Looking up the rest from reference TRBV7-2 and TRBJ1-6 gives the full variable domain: GAGVSQSPSNKVTEKGKDVELRCDPISGHTALYWYRQSLGQGLEFLIYFQGNSAPDKSGLPSDRFSAERTGGSVSTLTIQRTQQEDSAVYLCASSLGESKGSYNSPLHFGNGTRLTVT.

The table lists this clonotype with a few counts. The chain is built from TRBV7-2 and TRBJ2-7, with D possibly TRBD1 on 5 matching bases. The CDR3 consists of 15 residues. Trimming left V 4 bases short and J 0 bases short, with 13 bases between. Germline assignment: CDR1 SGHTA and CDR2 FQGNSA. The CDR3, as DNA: TGTGCCAGCAGCTACTCGACAGCCAGCTCCTACGAGCAGTACTTC. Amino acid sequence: CASSYSTASSYEQYF.

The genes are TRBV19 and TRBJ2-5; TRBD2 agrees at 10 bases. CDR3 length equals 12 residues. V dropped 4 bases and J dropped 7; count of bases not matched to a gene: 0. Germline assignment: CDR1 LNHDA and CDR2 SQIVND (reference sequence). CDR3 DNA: TGTGCCAGTAGTACTAGCGGGGGGACCCAGTACTTC. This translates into CASSTSGGTQYF.

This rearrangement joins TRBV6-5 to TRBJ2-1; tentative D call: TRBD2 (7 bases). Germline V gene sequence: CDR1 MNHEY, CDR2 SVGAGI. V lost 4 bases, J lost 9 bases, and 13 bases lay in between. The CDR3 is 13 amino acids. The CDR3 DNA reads TGTGCCAGCAGTTCCCACAGGGAGGGTGAGCAGTTCTTC. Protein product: CASSSHREGEQFF.

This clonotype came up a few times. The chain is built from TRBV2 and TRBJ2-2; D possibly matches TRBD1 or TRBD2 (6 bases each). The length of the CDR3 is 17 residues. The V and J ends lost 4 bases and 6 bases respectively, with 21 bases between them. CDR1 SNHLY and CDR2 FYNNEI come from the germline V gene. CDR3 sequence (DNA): TGTGCCAGCAGTGTGTCGGGGGCGCTAGGCAGGGCCGGGGAGCTGTTTTTT. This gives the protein CASSVSGALGRAGELFF.

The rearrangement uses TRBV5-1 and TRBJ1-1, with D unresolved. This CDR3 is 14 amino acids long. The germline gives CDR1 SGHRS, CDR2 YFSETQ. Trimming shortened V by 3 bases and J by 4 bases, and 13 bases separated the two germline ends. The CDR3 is CASSWTGSSTEAFF. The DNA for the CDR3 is TGCGCCAGCAGCTGGACCGGAAGCAGCACTGAAGCTTTCTTT.

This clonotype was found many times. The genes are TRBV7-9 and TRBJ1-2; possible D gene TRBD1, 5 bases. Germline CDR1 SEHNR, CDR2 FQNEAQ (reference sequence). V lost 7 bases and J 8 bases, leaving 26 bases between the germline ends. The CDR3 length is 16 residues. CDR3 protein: CASIDGGRTYAGGYTF. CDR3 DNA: TGTGCCAGCATCGATGGTGGCAGGACATACGCTGGGGGCTACACCTTC.

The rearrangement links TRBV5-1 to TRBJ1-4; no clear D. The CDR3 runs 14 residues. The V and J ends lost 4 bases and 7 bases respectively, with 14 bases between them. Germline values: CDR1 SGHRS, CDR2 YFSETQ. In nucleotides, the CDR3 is TGCGCCAGCAGCCCCTGGACGCGCCGTGAAAAACTGTTTTTT. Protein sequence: CASSPWTRREKLFF.

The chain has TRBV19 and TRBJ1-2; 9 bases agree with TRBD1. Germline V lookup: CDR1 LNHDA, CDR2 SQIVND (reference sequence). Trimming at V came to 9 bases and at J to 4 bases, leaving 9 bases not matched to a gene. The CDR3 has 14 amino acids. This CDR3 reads CASTPDRGAYGYTF. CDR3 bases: TGTGCCAGCACACCGGACAGGGGTGCCTATGGCTACACCTTC.

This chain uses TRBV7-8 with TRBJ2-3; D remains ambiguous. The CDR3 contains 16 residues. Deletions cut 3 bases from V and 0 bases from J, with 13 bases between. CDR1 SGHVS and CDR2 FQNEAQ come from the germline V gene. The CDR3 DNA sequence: TGTGCCAGCAGCTTGGGTGGTCGTTCTAGCACAGATACGCAGTATTTT. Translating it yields CASSLGGRSSTDTQYF.

DNA for the CDR3: TGCGCCAGCAGCTGGGCAGGGGCAGACGAGCAGTACTTC. It specifies CASSWAGADEQYF. V is TRBV5-1 and J is TRBJ2-7; D may be TRBD1 (6 bases). The V gene's germline CDR1 is SGHRS and CDR2 YFSETQ. Trimming pared 3 bases from V and 5 bases from J, leaving 12 bases between. The CDR3 sequence is 13 residues long.

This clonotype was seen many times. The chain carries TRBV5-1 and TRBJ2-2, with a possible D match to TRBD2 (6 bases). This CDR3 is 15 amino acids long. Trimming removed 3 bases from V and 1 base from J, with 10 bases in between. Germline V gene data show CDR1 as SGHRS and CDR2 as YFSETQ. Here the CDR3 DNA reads TGCGCCAGCAGCTGGGGACTTTTGAACACCGGGGAGCTGTTTTTT. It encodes CASSWGLLNTGELFF.

The CDR3 here is CASSSTGDYYEQYV. CDR3 DNA sequence: TGTGCCAGCAGCTCTACAGGTGACTACTACGAGCAGTACGTC. The chain uses TRBV7-9 and TRBJ2-7; either TRBD1 or TRBD2 may supply D (5 bases each). From germline, CDR1 is SEHNR and CDR2 FQNEAQ (reference sequence). This CDR3 contains 14 residues. Trimming left V 4 bases short and J 3 bases short, with 13 bases between.

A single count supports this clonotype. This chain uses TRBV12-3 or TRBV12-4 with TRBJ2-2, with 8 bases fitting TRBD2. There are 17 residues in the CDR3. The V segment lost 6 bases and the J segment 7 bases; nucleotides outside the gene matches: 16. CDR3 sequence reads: CASSPRGGGPSGGELFF. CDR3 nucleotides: TGTGCCAGCAGCCCCAGGGGCGGGGGGCCATCGGGCGGGGAGCTGTTTTTT.

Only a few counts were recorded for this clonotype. CDR3 amino acids: CASSQGIGEKLFF. CDR3 nucleotides: TGCGCCAGCAGCCAGGGGATCGGCGAAAAACTGTTTTTT. The chain carries TRBV4-1 and TRBJ1-4; D gene ambiguous. This CDR3 has 13 residues. CDR1 is MGHRA and CDR2 is YSYEKL in the germline V gene. Trimming took 3 bases from V and 8 from J, leaving 10 bases between them.